This T cell receptor beta chain was sequenced in a study of blood T cell repertoires in COVID-19. Study in general: The United States, Italy and Spain supplied acute and convalescent COVID-19 samples. Nucleic acid was either cDNA or gDNA, and it came from T cells, B-cell-depleted T cells, or PBMCs.

Per the original methods: From reference gene primer amplification, estimates of nucleated cell counts were derived. Data came from immunoSEQ multiplex PCR; TCRdb stores just in-frame clones and leaves some out. V and J calls and clone size come straight from that table; D and trimming were deduced from the DNA. The data show around 300,000 clones, approximately 90% seen once. The CDR3 runs to 16 residues. V lost 4 bases and J lost 0, with 11 bases in between. Germline V gives CDR1 SGHNT, CDR2 YYREEE (reference sequence). J is TRBJ2-6 and V is TRBV5-4, with D perhaps matching TRBD1 (6 bases). The sample consisted of peripheral blood. This clonotype was sampled from a woman in her thirties or forties with acute or convalescent COVID-19. The CDR3 region has the DNA TGTGCCAGCAGCGAGGACAGCCTCTCTGGGGCCAACGTCCTGACTTTC. Residues: CASSEDSLSGANVLTF.